What follows are 13 T cell receptor beta chains derived from one specimen sequenced in a study of molecular identifiers for immune sequencing clone quantification. Using its own MiXCR run on the PCR reads, TCRdb lists one record per CDR3 protein. The sample carries 490,000 or so distinct CDR3 sequences, about 25% recorded once. Sequencing was carried out using naive CD8+ T cells from blood, with Jurkat cell RNA spiked in. Subset indicated: FACS-sorted CD8+CD4-CCR7+CD45RA+ naive T cells. The receptors derive from a human donor in good health. Some libraries in this study had Jurkat cell RNA spiked in.

This clonotype was detected many times. The gene calls are TRBV6-1 and TRBJ2-6, with D perhaps TRBD1 (7 bases). Germline loops: CDR1 MNHNS, CDR2 SASEGT. V was shortened by 2 bases and J by 2 bases, with 13 bases between the two germline ends. The CDR3 extends over 17 amino acids. DNA of the CDR3: TGTGCCAGCAGTGAAAACAGGGGAGGAGCTGGGGCCAACGTCCTGACTTTC. Translated: CASSENRGGAGANVLTF.

The chain employs TRBV4-3 and TRBJ2-3; TRBD2 is a possible D gene (6 bases). The CDR3 length is 15 residues. Looked up from germline, CDR1 is LGHNA and CDR2 is YSLEER. V was pared by 1 base and J by 6 bases, with 14 bases between. Written as DNA, the CDR3 is TGCGCCAGCAGCCAAGGGACTACCAACTTCGATACGCAGTATTTT. It encodes CASSQGTTNFDTQYF.

This clonotype was counted only a few times. This CDR3 reads CASSLANRDTFSGANVLTF. CDR3 coding DNA: TGTGCCAGCAGCTTGGCCAACCGGGACACCTTCTCTGGGGCCAACGTCCTGACTTTC. The V and J genes are TRBV5-6 and TRBJ2-6, with a weak D call TRBD1 (6 bases). The germline CDR1 and CDR2 sequences are SGHDT and YYEEEE. Trimming took 0 bases from V and 0 from J, leaving 16 bases between them. The CDR3 consists of 19 residues.

This chain uses TRBV27 with TRBJ2-7; TRBD2 is a possible D gene (5 bases). This CDR3 comprises 14 residues. V lost 2 bases and J 2 bases, leaving 10 bases between the germline ends. Germline CDR1 and CDR2: MNHEY and SMNVEV (reference sequence). The CDR3 spells CASSLTFGAYEQYF. CDR3 DNA: TGTGCCAGCAGTTTAACATTCGGGGCCTACGAGCAGTACTTC.

The chain uses TRBV7-6 and TRBJ1-3; 9 bases are a match to TRBD1. This CDR3 is built from 16 residues. J lost 0 bases, V lost 2 bases, and 2 bases had no gene match. Germline lookup yields CDR1 SGHVS and CDR2 FNYEAQ. The CDR3 bases are TGTGCCAGCAGCTTATGGACAGGGGCCTCTGGAAACACCATATATTTT. It yields the protein CASSLWTGASGNTIYF. Looking up the rest from reference TRBV7-6 and TRBJ1-3 gives the full variable domain: GAGVSQSPRYKVTKRGQDVALRCDPISGHVSLYWYRQALGQGPEFLTYFNYEAQQDKSGLPNDRFSAERPEGSISTLTIQRTEQRDSAMYRCASSLWTGASGNTIYFGEGSWLTVV.

The chain employs TRBV3-1 and TRBJ2-7, with 11 bases identical to TRBD2. The CDR3 covers 15 residues. The ends lost 4 bases at V and 0 bases at J; junction bases unmatched: 2. Germline CDR1 reads LGHDT; CDR2 reads YNNKEL (reference sequence). The DNA of the CDR3 is TGTGCCAGCAGCCGGGGACTAGCGGTCTCCTACGAGCAGTACTTC. This codes for CASSRGLAVSYEQYF.

Of note for this clonotype: Given a much more abundant clone one base away, this may be a read error. The chain carries TRBV14 and TRBJ2-1; D may be TRBD1 or TRBD2 (5 bases each). V lost 1 base and J lost 12, with 13 bases in between. From germline, CDR1 is SGHDN and CDR2 FVKESK. This CDR3 is built from 13 residues. CDR3 in amino acids: CASSQGLLGVQFF. The DNA for the CDR3 is TGTGCCAGCAGCCAAGGTTTGTTGGGGGTGCAGTTCTTC.

This clonotype occurred many times. The V and J genes are TRBV6-5 and TRBJ1-4; D is uncertain. The germline gives CDR1 MNHEY, CDR2 SVGAGI. Trimming removed 3 bases from V and 7 bases from J, with 12 bases in between. This CDR3 comprises 14 residues. CDR3 nucleotides: TGTGCCAGCAGTTATTCGACCGGATTTGAAAAACTGTTTTTT. As protein: CASSYSTGFEKLFF.

For this clonotype: This is likely a read error, given that the CDR3 carries no conserved phenylalanine or tryptophan at its end. The J gene is TRBJ1-1, the V gene TRBV4-3, with a possible D match to TRBD1 (5 bases). This CDR3 spans 16 amino acids. V was pared by 7 bases and J by 3 bases, with 21 bases between. Germline-derived CDR1 and CDR2 are LGHNA and YSLEER. The DNA of the CDR3 is TGCGCCAGCACCACAGCGTATTGGGGGTTAGACACTGAAGCTTTCTCT. Translated, it gives CASTTAYWGLDTEAFS.

The chain joins TRBV12-3 or TRBV12-4 to TRBJ2-5; D call uncertain. This CDR3 region has 15 residues. V was trimmed by 3 bases and J by 5 bases, leaving 16 bases between them. This chain's CDR3 is CASSLASVGPETQYF. CDR3 DNA sequence: TGTGCCAGCAGTTTGGCCAGCGTTGGTCCGGAGACCCAGTACTTC.

The gene calls are TRBV29-1 and TRBJ1-1; 8 nucleotides agree with TRBD1. The germline CDR1 and CDR2 sequences are SQVTM and ANQGSEA. The J segment lost 8 bases and the V segment lost 7 bases, leaving 3 bases of the junction unmatched. This CDR3 spans 10 amino acids. The CDR3 is CSAWDREAFF. The DNA for the CDR3 is TGCAGCGCCTGGGACAGGGAAGCTTTCTTT.

This clonotype occurred many times. V usage is TRBV14 and J usage is TRBJ2-2; maybe TRBD2 (6 bases). With 0 bases removed from V and 4 bases from J, the gap between germline ends came to 12 bases. Germline values: CDR1 SGHDN, CDR2 FVKESK. The CDR3 runs to 16 residues. In DNA, the CDR3 is TGTGCCAGCAGCCAAGATACAGCGGGTTTCACCGGGGAGCTGTTTTTT. Protein sequence: CASSQDTAGFTGELFF.

This chain joins TRBV19 and TRBJ1-5, with 8 bases fitting TRBD1. Unmatched junction bases numbered 12, after V lost 8 bases and J lost 0 bases. The CDR3 extends over 17 amino acids. Germline CDR1 reads LNHDA; CDR2 reads SQIVND (reference sequence). In DNA form, the CDR3 reads TGTGCCAGTCGGACAGGGAGCCAGGACTATAGCAATCAGCCCCAGCATTTT. It specifies CASRTGSQDYSNQPQHF.